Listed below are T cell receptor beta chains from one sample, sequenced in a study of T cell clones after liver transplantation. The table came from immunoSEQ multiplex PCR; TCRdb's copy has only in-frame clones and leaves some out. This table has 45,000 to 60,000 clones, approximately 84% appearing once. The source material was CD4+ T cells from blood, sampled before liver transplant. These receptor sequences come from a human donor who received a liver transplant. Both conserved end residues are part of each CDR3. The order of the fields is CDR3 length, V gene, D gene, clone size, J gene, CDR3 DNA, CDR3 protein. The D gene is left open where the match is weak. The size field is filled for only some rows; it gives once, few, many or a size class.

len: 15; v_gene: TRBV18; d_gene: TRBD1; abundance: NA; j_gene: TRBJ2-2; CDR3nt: TGTGCCAGCTCAATAACCGGGACAGGAAGTGGGGAGCTGTTTTTT; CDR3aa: CASSITGTGSGELFF
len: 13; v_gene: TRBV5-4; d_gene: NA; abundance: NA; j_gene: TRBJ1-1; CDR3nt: TGTGCCAGCAGCCCCCGGGCGGGGGGGGAAGCTTTCTTT; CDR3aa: CASSPRAGGEAFF
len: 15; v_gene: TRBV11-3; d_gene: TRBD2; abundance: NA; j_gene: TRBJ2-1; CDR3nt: TGTGCCAGCAGCGCCAGCGGGAGCTCCTACAATGAGCAGTTCTTC; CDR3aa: CASSASGSSYNEQFF
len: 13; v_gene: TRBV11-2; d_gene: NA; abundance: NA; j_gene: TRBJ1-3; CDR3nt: TGTGCCAGCAGCCTTCCCTCTGGAAACACCATATATTTT; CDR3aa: CASSLPSGNTIYF
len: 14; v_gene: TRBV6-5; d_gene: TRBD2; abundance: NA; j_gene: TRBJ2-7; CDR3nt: TGTGCCAGCAGTTTTAGCGGGAGAGCGTACGAGCAGTACTTC; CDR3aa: CASSFSGRAYEQYF
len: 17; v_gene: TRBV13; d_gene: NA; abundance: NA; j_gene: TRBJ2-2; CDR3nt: TGTGCCAGCAGCTCAGGAGGGACCAACACTAACACCGGGGAGCTGTTTTTT; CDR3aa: CASSSGGTNTNTGELFF
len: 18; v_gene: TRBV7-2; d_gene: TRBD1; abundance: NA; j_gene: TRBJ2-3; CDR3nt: TGTGCCAGCAGACCACTGACGACAGGGGATCTTAGCACAGATACGCAGTATTTT; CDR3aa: CASRPLTTGDLSTDTQYF
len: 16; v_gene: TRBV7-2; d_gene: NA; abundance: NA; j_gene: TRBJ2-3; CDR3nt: TGTGCCAGCAGCTTAGCGCTTGGGGCCCGAGTAGTAACGCAGTATTTT; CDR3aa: CASSLALGARVVTQYF
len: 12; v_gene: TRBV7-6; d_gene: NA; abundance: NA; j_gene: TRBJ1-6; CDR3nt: TGTGCCAGCAAGGGACTTAATTCACCCCTCCACTTT; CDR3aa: CASKGLNSPLHF
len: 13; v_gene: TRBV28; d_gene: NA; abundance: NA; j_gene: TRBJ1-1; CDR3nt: TGTGCCAGCAGAGACAGGTTTTACACTGAAGCTTTCTTT; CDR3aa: CASRDRFYTEAFF
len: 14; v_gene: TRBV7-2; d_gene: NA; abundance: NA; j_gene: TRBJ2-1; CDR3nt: TGTGCCAGCAGCGACGGACTTCGACGGAGTGAGCAGTTCTTC; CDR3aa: CASSDGLRRSEQFF
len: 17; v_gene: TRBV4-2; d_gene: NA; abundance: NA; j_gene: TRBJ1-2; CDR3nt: TGTGCCAGCAGACATATGGGTGGGGGGGGAACTAACTATGGCTACACCTTC; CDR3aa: CASRHMGGGGTNYGYTF
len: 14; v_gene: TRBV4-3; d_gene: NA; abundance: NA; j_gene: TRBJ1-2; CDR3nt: TGCGCCAGCAGCCAAGGTCCCCGAAACTATGGCTACACCTTC; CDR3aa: CASSQGPRNYGYTF
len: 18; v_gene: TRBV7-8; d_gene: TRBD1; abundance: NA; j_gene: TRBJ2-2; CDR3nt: TGTGCCAGCAGCTTCGGAATAGGACAGGCCTCGAACACCGGGGAGCTGTTTTTT; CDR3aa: CASSFGIGQASNTGELFF
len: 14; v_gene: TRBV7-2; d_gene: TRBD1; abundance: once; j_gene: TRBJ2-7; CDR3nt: TGTGCCAGCAGCTTATCAGGGACAGGGGTCGAGCAGTACTTC; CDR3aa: CASSLSGTGVEQYF
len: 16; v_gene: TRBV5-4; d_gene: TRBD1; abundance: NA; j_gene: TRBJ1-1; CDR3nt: TGTGCCAGCAGCTTGGACTCAGACAGGGGAAACACTGAAGCTTTCTTT; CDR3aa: CASSLDSDRGNTEAFF
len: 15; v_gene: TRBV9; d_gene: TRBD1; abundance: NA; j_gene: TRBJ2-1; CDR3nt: TGTGCCAGCAGCGCCTCTCCTCGGACAGGATCTGAGCAGTTCTTC; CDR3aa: CASSASPRTGSEQFF
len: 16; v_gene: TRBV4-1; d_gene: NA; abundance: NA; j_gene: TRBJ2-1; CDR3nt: TGCGCCAGCAGCCAAGATTCGAGCGAGCCCTACAATGAGCAGTTCTTC; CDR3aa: CASSQDSSEPYNEQFF
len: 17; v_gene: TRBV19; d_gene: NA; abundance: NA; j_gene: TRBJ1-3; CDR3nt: TGTGCCGTTGTGAGTGGGGCAGGTCGCCTCTCTGGAAACACCATATATTTT; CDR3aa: CAVVSGAGRLSGNTIYF
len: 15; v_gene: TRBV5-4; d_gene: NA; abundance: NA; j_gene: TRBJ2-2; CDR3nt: TGTGCCAGCAGCTTTTATAGGGGTCGTCCCGGGGAGCTGTTTTTT; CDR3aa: CASSFYRGRPGELFF
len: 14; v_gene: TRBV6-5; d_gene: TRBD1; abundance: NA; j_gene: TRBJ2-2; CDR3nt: TGTGCCAGCACGGCCAGGGGGCGAACCGGGGAGCTGTTTTTT; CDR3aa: CASTARGRTGELFF
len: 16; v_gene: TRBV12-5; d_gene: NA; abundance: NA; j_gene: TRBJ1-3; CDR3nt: TGTGCTAGTGGTTTGGTCCCAGGGTTTGGCGGAAACACCATATATTTT; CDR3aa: CASGLVPGFGGNTIYF
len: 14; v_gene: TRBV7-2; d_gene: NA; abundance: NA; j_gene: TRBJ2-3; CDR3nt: TGTGCCAGCAGCAAAGGGGGATCATCAGATACGCAGTATTTT; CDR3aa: CASSKGGSSDTQYF
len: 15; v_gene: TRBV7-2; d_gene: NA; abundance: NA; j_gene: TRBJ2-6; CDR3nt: TGTGCCAGCAGCTTAGGACCGTCTGGGGCCAACGTCCTGACTTTC; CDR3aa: CASSLGPSGANVLTF
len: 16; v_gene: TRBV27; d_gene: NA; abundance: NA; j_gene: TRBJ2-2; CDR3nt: TGTGCCAGCAGTTTTTCAGGCACGGCGAACACCGGGGAGCTGTTTTTT; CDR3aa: CASSFSGTANTGELFF
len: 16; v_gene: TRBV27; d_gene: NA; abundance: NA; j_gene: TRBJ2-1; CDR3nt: TGTGCCAGCAGCCCGGATAGGCCGTACTCCTACAATGAGCAGTTCTTC; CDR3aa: CASSPDRPYSYNEQFF
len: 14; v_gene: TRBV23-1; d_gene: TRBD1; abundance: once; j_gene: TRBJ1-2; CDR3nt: TGCGCCAGCAGTCATCGCGCAGGGGGCACGGGCTACACCTTC; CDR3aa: CASSHRAGGTGYTF
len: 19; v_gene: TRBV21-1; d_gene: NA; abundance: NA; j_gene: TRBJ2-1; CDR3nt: TGTGCCAGCAGCAAAGGAGGCCGGACTAGCAGGGACTCGTACAATGAGCAGTTCTTC; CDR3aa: CASSKGGRTSRDSYNEQFF
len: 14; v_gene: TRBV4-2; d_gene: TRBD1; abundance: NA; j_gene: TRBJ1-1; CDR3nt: TGTGCCAGCAGCCAAGGTGGACAGGCTGGGGAAGCTTTCTTT; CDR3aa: CASSQGGQAGEAFF
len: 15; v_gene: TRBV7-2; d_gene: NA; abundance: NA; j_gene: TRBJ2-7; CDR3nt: TGTGCCAGCAGCCCAGGGGGGGCGATGGTCAACGAGCAGTACTTC; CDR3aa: CASSPGGAMVNEQYF
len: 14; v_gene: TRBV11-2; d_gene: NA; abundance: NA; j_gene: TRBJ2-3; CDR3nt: TGTGCCAGCAGCTTAGGTAGCGGCCGAGATACGCAGTATTTT; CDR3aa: CASSLGSGRDTQYF
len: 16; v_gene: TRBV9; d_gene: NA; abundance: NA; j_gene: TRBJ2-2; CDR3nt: TGTGCCAGCAGCCCATCGCTTAAAGTGAACACCGGGGAGCTGTTTTTT; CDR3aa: CASSPSLKVNTGELFF
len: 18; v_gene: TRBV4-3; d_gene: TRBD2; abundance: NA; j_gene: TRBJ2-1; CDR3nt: TGCGCCAGCAGCCAAGTTTTGCTAGCGGGGGATTCCTACAATGAGCAGTTCTTC; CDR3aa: CASSQVLLAGDSYNEQFF
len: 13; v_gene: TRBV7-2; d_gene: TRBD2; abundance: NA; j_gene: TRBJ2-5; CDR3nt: TGTGCCAGCAGAGCGGGAGGCAGGGAGACCCAGTACTTC; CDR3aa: CASRAGGRETQYF
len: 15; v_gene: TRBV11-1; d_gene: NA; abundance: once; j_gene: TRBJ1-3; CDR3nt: TGTGCCAGCAGCGCCGCCGGTGGGACTGGAAACACCATATATTTT; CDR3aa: CASSAAGGTGNTIYF
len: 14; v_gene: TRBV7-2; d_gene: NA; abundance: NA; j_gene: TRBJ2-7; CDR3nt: TGTGCCAGCAGCTTCCCCCGGCCGTCCTACGAGCAGTACTTC; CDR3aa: CASSFPRPSYEQYF
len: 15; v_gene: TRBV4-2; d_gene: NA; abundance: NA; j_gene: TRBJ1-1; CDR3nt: TGTGCCAGCAGCCAATTCTCAATCTCTTACAGTGAAGCTTTCTTT; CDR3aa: CASSQFSISYSEAFF
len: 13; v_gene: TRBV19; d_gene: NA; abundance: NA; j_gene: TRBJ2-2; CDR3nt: TGTGCCAGTATAGGGGGGGACACCGGGGAGCTGTTTTTT; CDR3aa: CASIGGDTGELFF
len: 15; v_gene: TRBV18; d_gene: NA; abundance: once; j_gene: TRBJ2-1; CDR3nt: TGTGCCAGCTCACCACCGTCCGGACGGAGACTTGGGCAGTTCTTC; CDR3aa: CASSPPSGRRLGQFF
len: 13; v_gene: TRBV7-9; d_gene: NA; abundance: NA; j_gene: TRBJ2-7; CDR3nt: TGTGCCAGCAGCCCGAGGATCTACGGTGAGCAGTACTTC; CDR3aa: CASSPRIYGEQYF